One sample yielded the 22 T cell receptor delta chains listed below, sequenced in a study of γδ T cells in repeated Plasmodium falciparum infection. TCRdb re-processed the multiplex PCR reads using CATT. The sample records around 52,000 delta-chain clones, 1.5% to 2% being singletons. Bulk repertoires came from Vgamma9/Vdelta2+ or Vdelta2-negative gammadelta T cells flow-sorted from PBMC. The specimen sequenced was gamma-delta T cells from blood. The receptors derive from a pool of human donors (malaria-infected and uninfected, not separated).

This clone was counted many times. Different DNA sequences within this sample yield the same CDR3. V and J are TRDV2 and TRDJ3, with 12 nucleotides matching TRDD3. Per the germline V gene, CDR1 is GEAIGNYY and CDR2 is EKD. The CDR3 runs 21 residues. V lost 0 bases to trimming and J lost 0 bases; unmatched junction nucleotides: 8. CDR3: CACDTLLGDTHSSWDTRQMFF. As DNA, the CDR3 is TGTGCCTGTGACACCTTACTGGGGGATACCCATTCCTCCTGGGACACCCGACAGATGTTTTTC.

This clone was seen more than once but under ten times. A read error likely explains why the TCRdb protein, taken from a much larger clone, differs from this DNA's translation at residue 12; the protein shown is translated from the DNA. This chain connects TRDV2 to TRDJ1; 7 bases align to TRDD2. The J gene, not given by TCRdb, was assigned here from a germline match of the nucleotide sequence. V was clipped by 5 bases and J by 1 base; unmatched bases: 33. In germline, CDR1 is GEAIGNYY, CDR2 EKD. The CDR3 is made up of 23 amino acids. The CDR3 nucleotides are TGTGCCTGTGGCAAACACTTCCTAATGAGGGGGGTACGCTCCCGGGGTTGCACCGATAAACTCATCTTT. This encodes CACGKHFLMRGVRSRGCTDKLIF.

Of note for this clone: A read error likely explains why the TCRdb protein, taken from a much larger clone, differs from this DNA's translation at residue 8; the protein shown is translated from the DNA. CDR3 in amino acids: CALGGRGRGITNTDKLIF. The CDR3, as DNA: TGTGCTCTTGGGGGGAGAGGGCGGGGGATAACAAACACCGATAAACTCATCTTT. The chain recombines TRDV1 with TRDJ1; TRDD3 matches at 8 bases. No J gene was available from TCRdb, and it was assigned here by a germline match of the DNA. Germline-derived CDR1 and CDR2 are TSWWSYY and QGS. J gave up 0 bases and V 4 bases, and 13 bases lay outside the gene matches. The CDR3 totals 18 residues.

This clone came up a few times. The protein in TCRdb stems from a much larger clone and differs at residue 7 from this DNA's translation, likely a read error; here the protein is translated from the DNA. The CDR3 DNA reads TGTGCTCTTGGCGTCTCCCCTCCTACTGCTGGGGATGACACCGATAAACTCATCTTT. This encodes CALGVSPPTAGDDTDKLIF. This chain connects TRDV1 to TRDJ1; D is possibly TRDD2 or TRDD3 (6 bases each). Germline matching of the DNA provided the J gene here, since TCRdb leaves it blank. The length of the CDR3 is 19 residues. V lost 6 bases to trimming and J lost 0 bases, with 26 bases between them. Germline values: CDR1 TSWWSYY, CDR2 QGS.

This clone showed up just a few times. The protein held in TCRdb is that of a much larger clone and does not match this DNA's translation at residue 7, likely because of a read error; the protein shown is translated from the DNA. The chain recombines TRDV1 with TRDJ1; 7 positions agree with TRDD3. The CDR3 consists of 18 residues. The germline V gene encodes CDR1 TSWWSYY and CDR2 QGS. After removal of 4 bases from V and 11 bases from J, the junction contained 25 bases not matched to a gene. This CDR3 reads CALGGLLTFNLGVFGLIF. The CDR3 coding sequence is TGTGCTCTTGGGGGACTTCTTACATTCAATCTGGGGGTTTTTGGCCTCATCTTT.

The sample holds many counts of this clone. The rearrangement joins TRDV1 to TRDJ1, with a possible D match to TRDD2 (6 bases). Per germline, CDR1 TSWWSYY and CDR2 QGS. The CDR3 has 17 residues. V lost 3 bases, J lost 2 bases, and 19 bases lay in between. CDR3 sequence (DNA): TGTGCTCTTGGGGAGGCCTTCCCGCTAATCGAAACCGATAAACTCATCTTT. This sequence encodes CALGEAFPLIETDKLIF.

This clone was found many times. The mismatch at residue 13 between this DNA's translation and the TCRdb protein of a much larger clone likely reflects a read error; the protein shown is translated from the DNA. The chain recombines TRDV1 with TRDJ1, with 9 bases that match TRDD3. Per germline, CDR1 TSWWSYY and CDR2 QGS. This CDR3 has 20 amino acids. V was pared by 2 bases and J by 8 bases, with 24 bases of the junction left unmatched. CDR3 nucleotide sequence: TGTGCTCTTGGGGAAAATTCCTGCGGCCTTCTCCTGCGGGGGATACAGAAACTCATCTTT. Amino acids: CALGENSCGLLLRGIQKLIF.

For this clone: This likely stems from a read error, as it lies one base from a far larger clone. Other DNA sequences in the same sample also yield this CDR3. The chain has TRDV1 and TRDJ1; possible D gene TRDD3, 5 bases. The CDR3 extends over 16 amino acids. In germline, CDR1 is TSWWSYY, CDR2 QGS. CDR3 sequence: CALGELSTGTADKLIF. The CDR3 DNA reads TGTGCTCTCGGGGAACTAAGCACCGGGACGGCCGATAAACTCATCTTT.

There are a few counts of this clone. TCRdb has a much larger clone's protein, which differs at residue 18 from the translation of this DNA, likely because of a read error; what is shown is the protein translated from the DNA. The J segment was not called; the V segment is TRDV1; the D call of TRDD3 is as the table states it, not checked on the DNA. The CDR3 extends over 20 amino acids. Per the germline V gene, CDR1 is TSWWSYY and CDR2 is QGS. The CDR3 DNA is TGTGCTCTTGGGGAACTCTGTCCCCACTACTGGGGGACCTACACCGATAAACCCATCTTT. Its protein is CALGELCPHYWGTYTDKPIF.

In this sample, this clone turned up a few times. Given a far larger clone just one base away, this is likely a sequencing read error. Other nucleotide sequences from this sample produce the same CDR3. No J gene was called, and the V gene is TRDV1; TRDD3 reflects the table's D call only, with no check against the DNA. Germline V CDR1 and CDR2: TSWWSYY, QGS. The CDR3 sequence is 21 residues long. This chain's CDR3 is CALGKRSNWGIRGGYTDKLIF. CDR3 DNA: TGTGCTCTTGGCAAACGGTCCAACTGGGGGATACGAGGGGGGTACACCGATAAACTCATCTTC.

This clone turned up a few times. The protein given by TCRdb reflects a much larger clone and differs at residue 9 from this DNA's translation, likely from a read error; the protein shown is the DNA's translation. The chain couples TRDV1 to TRDJ1, with TRDD3 identical over 8 bases. The J gene is not listed in TCRdb, so it was assigned here from a DNA match to germline. The CDR3 runs to 22 residues. Germline CDR1 and CDR2: TSWWSYY and QGS. V dropped 5 bases and J dropped 2; count of bases not matched to a gene: 28. The CDR3 sequence: CALGPPSLLMVLGGSTTDKLIF. The CDR3 region has the DNA TGTGCTCTTGGGCCACCAAGCCTTCTTATGGTACTGGGGGGGTCCACGACCGATAAACTCATCTTT.

This clone was seen ten or more times. The protein held in TCRdb is that of a much larger clone and does not match this DNA's translation at residue 10, likely because of a read error; the protein shown is translated from the DNA. The rearrangement joins TRDV2 to TRDJ1; 7 bases map to TRDD3. As TCRdb names no J gene, one was assigned here on the basis of a DNA match to germline. The V gene's germline CDR1 is GEAIGNYY and CDR2 EKD. J gave up 0 bases and V 0 bases, and 21 bases lay outside the gene matches. CDR3 length: 21 residues. The DNA of the CDR3 is TGTGCCTGTGACACCGCGGAGAAGGTGGAGGATACGCGTCTGTACACCGATAAACTCATCTTT. It encodes CACDTAEKVEDTRLYTDKLIF.

This clone was observed at least ten times. The chain joins TRDV1 to TRDJ1, with 10 positions matching TRDD3. This CDR3 comprises 19 residues. From germline, CDR1 is TSWWSYY and CDR2 QGS. The trim removed 2 bases at V and 1 base at J, leaving 13 bases unmatched. In DNA, the CDR3 is TGTGCTCTTGGGGAATTCGCCAAAACCTGGGGGATATTCACCGATAAACTCATCTTT. The encoded protein is CALGEFAKTWGIFTDKLIF.

This clone has only a few counts. A far bigger clonotype differs at one base, so this is likely a read error. Other DNA sequences in this specimen translate into the identical CDR3. In DNA, the CDR3 is TGTGCTCTTGGGGAGCCTCTCCTAAGTGGGATTTACGATGAGACAGCACAACTCTTCTTT. It encodes CALGEPLLSGIYDETAQLFF. V is TRDV1 and J is TRDJ2; D assignment may be TRDD2 or TRDD3 (5 bases each). No J segment appears in TCRdb, so it was assigned here by matching the sequence to germline. V lost 3 bases to trimming and J lost 4 bases, with 27 bases between them. From germline, CDR1 is TSWWSYY and CDR2 QGS. The CDR3 loop spans 20 amino acids.

This clone occurred a few times. The protein in TCRdb stems from a much larger clone and differs at residue 3 from this DNA's translation, likely a read error; here the protein is translated from the DNA. The J gene is TRDJ1, the V gene TRDV3, with 13 bases matching TRDD3. Germline loops: CDR1 TVYSNPD, CDR2 GDNSRS (reference sequence). Trimming took 4 bases from V and 0 from J; bases not matched to a gene: 11. The CDR3 covers 17 residues. The CDR3 DNA is TGTGCCTCTAGTGAACTGGGGGATACGGTGTACACCGATAAACTCATCTTT. Translated, it gives CASSELGDTVYTDKLIF.

This clone has ten or more counts. A read error is the likely source, as a far larger clone sits one nucleotide away. The sample has other DNA sequences that encode this CDR3 too. The V and J genes are TRDV1 and TRDJ1, with 8 bases identical to TRDD3. The J gene is not listed in TCRdb, so it was assigned here from a DNA match to germline. This CDR3 contains 23 residues. CDR1 is TSWWSYY and CDR2 is QGS in the germline V gene. Trimming cost V 0 bases and J 0 bases; bases outside gene matches: 24. This CDR3 is CALGELFSKDRMGDPPYTDKLIF. Written as DNA, the CDR3 is TGTGCTCTTGGGGAACTATTTTCTAAGGATCGGATGGGGGATCCGCCCTACACCGATAAACTCATCTTT.

In the case of this clone: With only one base between it and a far larger clone, this is likely a read error. The same CDR3 also results from other DNA sequences found in this sample. This chain connects TRDV1 to TRDJ1; possibly TRDD2 for D (5 bases). No J gene is reported in TCRdb; it was inferred here by comparing the DNA with germline. Germline V gene lookup returns CDR1 TSWWSYY and CDR2 QGS. Between the trimmed V and J ends, which lost 1 base and 2 bases, there was a span of 35 bases. The CDR3 is made up of 23 amino acids. The CDR3 DNA follows: TGTGCTCTTGGGGAACGCCTAAATCAAGTTGTTCCGAGTTGTTTCCCTTCGACCGATAAACTCATCTTT. This translates into CALGERLNQVVPSCFPSTDKLIF.

This clone was seen many times. The protein held in TCRdb is that of a much larger clone and does not match this DNA's translation at residue 17, likely because of a read error; the protein shown is translated from the DNA. The V gene reported is TRDV1; the J gene is uncalled; TRDD3 is taken as the D call from the table, unchecked against the DNA. The CDR3 totals 19 residues. Germline CDR1 TSWWSYY, CDR2 QGS. CDR3 nucleotides: TGTGCTCTTGGGAACTGGAGCCGCGTACTGGAGGGGAACACCGATAAACCCATCTTT. This sequence encodes CALGNWSRVLEGNTDKPIF.

This clone qualifies as medium-sized. V usage is TRDV2 and J usage is TRDJ2; D may be TRDD3 (6 bases). V was pared by 0 bases and J by 4 bases, with 11 bases between. CDR3 size: 15 residues. Per the germline V gene, CDR1 is GEAIGNYY and CDR2 is EKD. The CDR3 nucleotides are TGTGCCTGTGACACCGTTGGGGGCACGACAGCACAACTCTTCTTT. Protein sequence: CACDTVGGTTAQLFF.

This clone was recorded a few times. Translating this DNA gives a protein that differs at residue 5 from the TCRdb one, which belongs to a much larger clone; a read error is likely, and the protein shown is this translation. The CDR3 loop is CALGSRTPSFWGYADKLIF. As DNA, the CDR3 is TGTGCTCTTGGGTCCCGTACACCTTCCTTCTGGGGATACGCCGATAAACTCATCTTT. The gene calls are TRDV1 and TRDJ1, with 9 nucleotides matching TRDD3. The J gene, absent from TCRdb, was called here by matching the DNA to germline. The CDR3 runs 19 residues. Unmatched junction bases numbered 19, after V lost 5 bases and J lost 3 bases. The V gene's germline CDR1 is TSWWSYY and CDR2 QGS.

On this clone: TCRdb's protein, taken from a much larger clone, differs from this DNA's translation at residue 18, likely owing to a read error; the protein displayed comes from the DNA. The rearrangement links TRDV1 to TRDJ1; 9 bases agree with TRDD3. TCRdb records no J gene; here it was assigned by comparing the DNA to germline. The CDR3 contains 21 residues. Germline CDR1 and CDR2: TSWWSYY and QGS. CDR3 sequence: CALGLPFLPAGLGDRNRELIF. As DNA, the CDR3 is TGTGCCCTTGGGCTCCCGTTCCTACCGGCAGGTCTGGGGGATCGCAATCGGGAACTCATCTTT.

Only a few counts were recorded for this clone. The protein held in TCRdb is that of a much larger clone and does not match this DNA's translation at residue 16, likely because of a read error; the protein shown is translated from the DNA. This chain links TRDV1 with TRDJ1; D tentatively reads TRDD2 or TRDD3 (9 bases each). From germline, CDR1 is TSWWSYY and CDR2 QGS. CDR3 length equals 19 residues. The CDR3, as DNA: TGTGCTCTTGGGGACCCCCTTCCTACTAGGGGATACGGACCCGATAGACTCATCTTT. Protein sequence: CALGDPLPTRGYGPDRLIF.